What follows describes a single T cell receptor (beta chain). In its sample, this clonotype was seen many times. Its antigen specificity is not known. No much larger clone exists at a distance of one base, and base qualities are not known. CDR1 is given as SQVTM and CDR2 as ANQGSEA, both from the germline V gene. Clipping removes 6 bases from V and 0 bases from J, with 7 as the unmatched junction base count. The CDR3, from cysteine to phenylalanine, totals 15 residues. The CDR3 DNA has 45 bases and is translated from base 1. From the second PCR step on, the TCR alpha and beta chain libraries were amplified in separate reactions. Donor CMV status was determined by IFNgamma production from CD4+ T cells after overnight stimulation of fresh PBMCs with CMV viral lysate. Using Miltenyi beads, CD4 T cells were first positively selected, and CD8 T cells were then positively selected from the CD4-negative fraction. Cells stained for CD3, CD4, CD8, CD45RA, CD27 and a live/dead dye were sorted on a BD Aria II into four subsets by CD45RA and CD27. Blood was obtained from a few healthy volunteers, and the blood from each volunteer was fractionated into CD4 and CD8 T cells and subsequently into four differentiation subsets. About 120 ml of peripheral blood was taken from each donor, and PBMC were separated by density-gradient centrifugation on Ficoll-Paque PLUS. Sorted cells were lysed in RLT buffer, after which RNA was extracted using a Qiagen RNeasy kit and stored at -80 degrees C.

The library was generated by UMI-ligation and nested PCR. The beta constant-region primer consisted of an equimolar mixture of two oligonucleotides that together covered TRBC1 and TRBC2. A single-stranded oligonucleotide containing the SP2 primer and a 12-nucleotide UMI was joined to the 3' end of the cDNA by T4 RNA ligase 1. The ligated cDNA went through four rounds of PCR with nested alpha and beta constant-region primers together with the SP2 primer. Incubation of the ligation reaction lasted about 19-24 hours at 16 degrees C. PCR2 was usually performed as a SYBR Green qPCR and halted at a preset threshold so that over-amplification would not occur. Apart from the first purification, every purification step used Agencourt AMPure XP magnetic beads. Libraries were quantified by Qubit and checked on a TapeStation, where a main peak was expected near 650 bp. The pooled libraries were sequenced on an Illumina MiSeq using v2 2x251 paired-end kits, which usually yielded roughly 0.9-2 million reads per sample. Each sample's library went into the pool at roughly 4.4 nM, and 5-7% PhiX was added to help with cluster recognition. Per the original workflow: Using tag matching that tolerated one base-pair mismatch, Decombinator assigned V and J genes to FASTQ reads that had been processed by Demultiplexor. UMIs were used by Collapsinator to correct both sequencing errors and frequency errors arising from PCR heterogeneity. CDR3Translator translated TCRs and extracted CDR3s from the conserved cysteine to the FGXG phenylalanine, flagging non-productive sequences. Gini, Shannon entropy and inverse Simpson indices were calculated on repertoires that had been subsampled to equal numbers of UMI-defined TCRs. Power-law fits to clonotype abundance distributions were performed by maximum likelihood within the linear range. When run on a single naive CD8 sample, MIGEC and the pipeline yielded similar UMI counts, similar unique TCR numbers and similar clonal distributions. Repertoires were searched for about 7,300 CMV-associated CDR3 sequences compiled from VDJdb and a published dataset. TCRdb cleaned the public reads at Q25 with fastp, built clones with MiXCR and kept in-frame beta chains. Rows are unified per CDR3 protein, each entry keeping the most common DNA and genes. The V and J calls come from TCRdb's annotation, not from the publication. The sample profile shows tens of thousands of distinct CDR3 sequences; around 13% of them were found once. Approximately 0.84% of the sample belongs to the ten largest clones.

These data come from a study of naive and memory T cell subsets (dated by TCRdb to 2016 to 2017). Context from the whole study: The study applied an open-source, UMI-based TCR alpha and beta sequencing pipeline to sorted naive and memory peripheral blood T cell subsets. RNA was DNase-treated and reverse transcribed with TCR constant-region primers, mostly using SuperScript III. The functional CMV T cell responses agreed completely with IgG serology results. Study-wide findings and limitations: TCR abundance followed a power law whose exponent differed between naive and memory subsets but was consistent across the three individuals. The repertoire findings for the naive and memory subsets could not be validated against a ground truth because none was available. After error correction, only a single occurrence was seen for over 95% of naive TCR sequences, so much steeper abundance distributions were produced than in memory subsets. In both CD4 and CD8 cells, the Gini index increased while Shannon and inverse Simpson diversity decreased from naive through CM, EM and EMRA. RNA-based TCR counts may be influenced by expression changes linked to T cell activation and differentiation. Each clonotype was defined as a single alpha or beta chain sequence rather than as a paired alpha/beta receptor.

The TCR comes from a human donor in good health. The rearrangement combines TRBV29-1 with TRBJ1-5, and 8 junction bases match TRBD1. The sample consisted of central memory CD4+ T cells from blood. The cell subset or site label corresponds to: central memory, CD45RA- CD27+. This receptor has the CDR3 CSVGGQGNSNQPQHF. The base sequence is TGCAGCGTCGGCGGACAGGGCAATAGCAATCAGCCCCAGCATTTT.